The subject of this entry is one T cell receptor (beta chain). The specificity of this receptor is unknown. The input lacks base qualities; no much larger clone sits a single base away. The data were obtained in a study of cytomegalovirus exposure and HLA in healthy donors (dated by TCRdb to about 2017). For the study in its entirety: According to an earlier analysis of several hundred of the donors, about 170 million T cells yielded roughly 100 million unique TCR beta sequences and 250 to 350 Gb of sequence data. A handful of DR-DQ haplotypes were handled as single units for association and clustering because linkage in the cohort was strong. In an earlier analysis of 550 to 700 of the donors, high-throughput TCR beta sequencing was used to judge whether each TCR beta V gene segment behaved as functional or pseudogenic. To predict cytomegalovirus infection status, the study combined high-throughput TCR immunosequencing, statistical association of individual TCRs with disease status, and machine learning. Every repertoire in the discovery cohort had been generated on one and the same sequencing platform. Rather than drawing on any new phenotypic data, the later analysis identified candidate immune exposures from TCR beta sequences and the way those sequences occurred across donors. Along with the approximately 600-subject first cohort, a separate validation cohort of some 130 different subjects was used. Alongside the repertoire data, information on donor age, sex, ethnicity and CMV serostatus was compiled. A later genetic analysis took genome-wide SNP genotypes for about 60% of the roughly 670 donors and used that subset as a discovery cohort. An early release covering roughly 600 HLA-typed donors comprised roughly 300 gigabases of sequencing data and 85 million or so unique TCR sequences. Of the 398 genotyped donors, approximately 80% fell in the genetic ancestry cluster associated with self-reported Caucasian donors. The study used immunosequencing to profile the T cell repertoires of approximately 650 subjects and linked those repertoires to cytomegalovirus serostatus. A later analysis re-analyzed previously published TCR beta repertoires from 650 to 800 donors and added high-resolution HLA genotyping to study TCR occurrence patterns. HLA typing covered class I and class II loci at four-digit resolution. The number of donors typed differed by locus, with roughly 629-640 for A, B, C, DRB1 and DQB1, more than 500 for DQA1, 606 for DPA1, and some 440 for DPB1. The study was designed to test whether signatures of past pathogen exposure could be identified by cataloging public T cell receptors. Among 300 to 500 genotyped donors of the cohort, an average of about 220,000 unique TCR beta nucleotide sequences was sequenced per donor, of which about 19% were non-productive.

The library was made by the immunoSEQ multiplex PCR assay. A mixture of 60 forward primers for TCR Vbeta segments and 13 reverse primers for TCR Jbeta segments was used in the multiplex PCR. Amplification of the CDR3 region of rearranged TCR beta genes was performed with a multiplex PCR assay on genomic DNA. On the Illumina HiSeq System, the amplified TCR beta libraries were sequenced as 87-base-pair reads. On the study's bioinformatics: In a later analysis, roughly 80 million unique TCR beta chains were counted across the 650 to 700 repertoires, and some 10 million of these chains were shared by at least two donors. To remove PCR and sequencing errors, raw reads were error-corrected and collapsed into unique sequences using a nearest-neighbor algorithm that merged closely related sequences. CDR3 sequences were aligned to IMGT reference sequences to assign V, D and J gene segments. For a sequence to be retained, at least a six-nucleotide match to both a V gene segment and a J gene segment was required. Rearrangements were classified as productive when the CDR3 lacked stop codons and remained in frame with V and J, and all other rearrangements were classified as non-productive. Following IMGT convention, CDR3 was defined as the stretch from the second conserved V-encoded cysteine to the conserved J-encoded phenylalanine. The earlier analysis of some 600 of the donors excluded sequences that lacked an unambiguous match to a single V gene segment. An earlier analysis of about 600 of the donors called V segments functional above 56.7% productive rearrangements and segregating when the between-donor standard deviation exceeded 5%. A statistical classification framework was built to diagnose cytomegalovirus status from the catalog of TCR beta chain sequences. V and J gene assignment, in a later analysis, came from comparing TCR nucleotide sequences with IMGT/GENE-DB human TR gene sequences. A later analysis assigned CDR3 sequences and most-parsimonious VDJ recombination scenarios with the TCRdist pipeline. In a later analysis, every TCR beta chain was defined by the combination of its CDR3 amino acid sequence and its V-gene family, and reads without a unique V-gene family were dropped. A later analysis removed 500 to 650 highly shared, low-generation-probability nucleotide sequences to deal with suspected cross-contamination and a sequencing artifact. In a later analysis, a clonal expansion index for each public chain was calculated from normalized within-repertoire ranks of inferred template counts. A later analysis computed generation probabilities with a VDJ recombination model fitted to out-of-frame rearrangements, and checked the results against IGoR. Hypergeometric tests were used in a later analysis to score TCR-TCR, TCR-HLA and TCR-CMV co-occurrence, with a repertoire-size bias correction applied to the TCR pairs. In a later analysis, false discovery rates were estimated by permuting HLA or CMV assignments 20 times. In a later analysis, co-occurring TCRs were grouped with DBSCAN, and TCRdist sequence similarity was added when clustering was performed within HLA-allele-positive subsets. Co-occurrence clustering excluded repertoires with fewer than 30,000 or more than 120,000 public chains, plus five with anomalous nucleotide sharing. The immuneACCESS repertoire file appears here via TCRdb, limited to in-frame rearrangements. These files lack a portion of the clones; in checked studies, under half of the deficit traces to unresolved V genes, and the cause of the others is not known. That table is the source of V, J and clone size, and D and trimming were worked out from the DNA. The sample has roughly 120,000 clones on record, around three quarters of them singletons. The ten top clones hold roughly 12% of the sample.

General findings and caveats noted by the study authors: Some IMGT-functional V segments, including TRBV6-2 and TRBV6-3, could not be told apart with the 87-base-pair reads, so those segments were excluded. In a later genetic analysis, a missense DCLRE1C variant was associated with V-gene and J-gene trimming of TCR beta chains, and the association was replicated in an independent cohort. The sequencing pipeline was judged likely to have produced a cluster of highly shared sequence variants as a technical artifact. It was suggested by the authors that the approach could potentially be generalized to other disease states and immunological phenotypes. Most TCR sequences were seen in very few donors, while some public TCRs were found in many individuals. The classifier was reported to diagnose cytomegalovirus status with high specificity and sensitivity in both the original cohort and the validation cohort. Compared with the approximately 670-donor mean, donors in an Asian-associated ancestry cluster had fewer N-insertions in productive TCRs, according to a later genetic analysis. A later analysis found that HLA-associated TCR beta chains were more clonally expanded and had lower generation probabilities than equally common non-associated chains. A total of fewer than 200 TCR beta chains were listed by the study as associated with cytomegalovirus. Because counts were too low, more than 15 rarely observed V segments, including chromosome 9 orphons, were excluded from the earlier analysis of about 500 of the donors. In an earlier analysis of 500 to 650 of the donors, most TCR beta V segments appeared in productive rearrangements about 87% or about 30% of the time, broadly matching IMGT annotations. According to a later analysis, TCR association rates differed among HLA loci, with DRB1 alleles showing the most associated TCRs and HLA-C alleles showing the fewest. Several of the top co-occurrence clusters appeared to be linked to parvovirus B19, influenza, CMV and Epstein-Barr virus, according to a later analysis. According to a later analysis, most CMV-associated TCR beta chains appeared to be HLA-restricted, and the HLA associations seemed to be driven largely by CMV exposure. Sequencing depth was assumed to be roughly uniform across donors in the presence/absence analyses, though that assumption may not hold. For the cohort, immune exposure information was limited to CMV serostatus. A few of the identified cytomegalovirus-associated TCR beta chains were confirmed in vitro to be specific for cytomegalovirus antigens. Only TCR beta chains were sequenced in this cohort, and the absence of alpha or paired-chain data limited detectable features. Linkage disequilibrium might explain the correlated functional status among segregating V segments, but an unknown experimental factor could not be ruled out. Because some donors lacked HLA typing at each locus, the association tests relied only on the typed subset. A further reported finding was that TCR beta sequences accurately predicted the HLA-A and HLA-B alleles for most subjects in the first cohort. At a false discovery rate of 0.05, a later analysis linked about 17,000 TCR beta sequences to specific HLA alleles. Strong co-occurrence of HLA alleles, especially DR and DQ, made assigning TCR associations to individual alleles difficult.

In total, roughly 710 healthy bone marrow donors made up the cohort. Cohort members were all nominally healthy when sampled, although unrecorded immune exposures were likely present. The donor was CMV seropositive and belonged to the group of about 290 seropositive cohort members. Every donor gave a peripheral blood sample, and the peripheral blood mononuclear cells from that sample were used for TCR beta sequencing. The Qiagen DNeasy Blood Extraction Kit was used to extract genomic DNA from the blood cell samples. From its cysteine to its phenylalanine, the CDR3 spans 13 amino acids. Only the CDR3 part of the read is kept: 39 bases, read in frame from the first base. Taken from the germline V gene (reference sequence), the CDR1 and CDR2 loops are WNHNN and SYGVQD. Relative to germline, V is missing 6 bases and J is missing 6 bases, with 8 bases of the junction outside any gene match.

The sample consisted of PBMCs. The sequence joins TRBV10-1 to TRBJ2-7; 7 central nucleotides agree with TRBD1. The receptor was isolated from a woman aged 35 to 49 in good health and CMV-seropositive. The nucleotide sequence reads as follows: TGCGCCAGCAGCGGTCAGACAGGGCGCGAGCAGTACTTC. Its amino acids are CASSGQTGREQYF.